A selection of T cell receptor beta chains follows, all from one sample in a study of cytomegalovirus exposure and HLA in healthy donors. Sequencing used immunoSEQ multiplex PCR; TCRdb keeps in-frame clones, though not all of them. The table includes around 100,000 clones, under 85% detected once. Sequencing used PBMCs. Receptors originate from a young man in good health and CMV-seropositive. The CDR3 runs from the conserved cysteine through the conserved F or W. A D gene is named only where the DNA matches it firmly. The size of a clone is reported for some rows only, either as once, few or many, or as a class for expanded clones.

size: once
J: TRBJ2-1
D: TRBD2
V: TRBV5-1
DNA: TGCGCCAGCAGCTCGACTAGCGGGGGGTACTACAATGAGCAGTTCTTC
CDR3: CASSSTSGGYYNEQFF

size: .
J: TRBJ2-1
D: TRBD1
V: TRBV6-6
DNA: TGTGCCAGTAGGTTGGGGACAGCGGACAATGAGCAGTTCTTC
CDR3: CASRLGTADNEQFF

size: .
J: TRBJ1-1
D: .
V: TRBV4-1
DNA: TGCGCCAGCAGCCAAACAGACAGGGAAGCTTTCTTT
CDR3: CASSQTDREAFF

size: .
J: TRBJ2-5
D: .
V: TRBV28
DNA: TGTGCCAGCAGCCGTGACAGGAATCATCTAGAGACCCAGTACTTC
CDR3: CASSRDRNHLETQYF

size: once
J: TRBJ2-5
D: .
V: TRBV7-9
DNA: TGTGCCAGCAGCTTATATCTCAGTGGGACCCAGTACTTC
CDR3: CASSLYLSGTQYF

size: .
J: TRBJ1-2
D: .
V: TRBV28
DNA: TGTGCCAGCAGTTTGCGGTATGGCTACACCTTC
CDR3: CASSLRYGYTF

size: .
J: TRBJ2-3
D: .
V: TRBV7-2
DNA: TGTGCCAGCAGCCGTGGCAGAGGGCGCCTTGGCACAGATACGCAGTATTTT
CDR3: CASSRGRGRLGTDTQYF

size: once
J: TRBJ1-1
D: .
V: TRBV28
DNA: TGTGCCAGCAACCCTATGGGAGGGGCGGGTAACACTGAAGCTTTCTTT
CDR3: CASNPMGGAGNTEAFF

size: .
J: TRBJ2-7
D: .
V: TRBV14
DNA: TGTGCCAGCAGCCAAGATTTCCTGGGACACCCCTACGAGCAGTACTTC
CDR3: CASSQDFLGHPYEQYF

size: .
J: TRBJ1-2
D: TRBD1
V: TRBV5-1
DNA: TGCGCCAGCAGCTATGGACAGGGAAGACGGGACTATGGCTACACCTTC
CDR3: CASSYGQGRRDYGYTF

size: few
J: TRBJ2-1
D: .
V: TRBV2
DNA: TGTGCCAGCAGTGAATTCGACAGCGCTCTGGGGAATGAGCAGTTCTTC
CDR3: CASSEFDSALGNEQFF

size: .
J: TRBJ1-6
D: .
V: TRBV10-1
DNA: TGCGCCAGCAGTGAGGCGGCGAATTCACCCCTCCACTTT
CDR3: CASSEAANSPLHF

size: .
J: TRBJ2-7
D: TRBD2
V: TRBV2
DNA: TGTGCCAGCAGTGGGAGGACTAGCGGGGCGTCCTACGAGCAGTACTTC
CDR3: CASSGRTSGASYEQYF

size: .
J: TRBJ1-2
D: TRBD1
V: TRBV4-3
DNA: TGCGCCAGCAGCCAGATACAGGGGTTCGATGGCTACACCTTC
CDR3: CASSQIQGFDGYTF

size: .
J: TRBJ1-1
D: TRBD1
V: TRBV4-3
DNA: TGCGCCAGCAGCCAAGGCAGGGGACAGGGACAGTCGGCTTTCTTT
CDR3: CASSQGRGQGQSAFF

size: .
J: TRBJ2-7
D: TRBD1
V: TRBV28
DNA: TGTGCCAGCAGTTGGTGGCAGGGGGCGACCGAGCAGTACTTC
CDR3: CASSWWQGATEQYF

size: .
J: TRBJ2-7
D: .
V: TRBV9
DNA: TGTGCCAGCAGCGTTGCCCCAGGGATGGCCTACGAGCAGTACTTC
CDR3: CASSVAPGMAYEQYF

size: .
J: TRBJ1-3
D: TRBD1
V: TRBV19
DNA: TGTGCCAGTAGTCGGACAGGATCTGGAAACACCATATATTTT
CDR3: CASSRTGSGNTIYF

size: .
J: TRBJ2-7
D: .
V: TRBV29-1
DNA: TGCAGCGTTGCCTCTACTCCTTTCGGGGCCTACGAGCAGTACTTC
CDR3: CSVASTPFGAYEQYF

size: few
J: TRBJ2-2
D: TRBD1
V: TRBV11-2
DNA: TGTGCCAGCAGCTTACGGGGGACAGGGGGCGGCGGGGAGCTGTTTTTT
CDR3: CASSLRGTGGGGELFF

size: .
J: TRBJ1-4
D: TRBD1
V: TRBV6-6
DNA: TGTGCCAGCAGTATACAGGGGTTAGACGAAAAACTGTTTTTT
CDR3: CASSIQGLDEKLFF

size: .
J: TRBJ1-2
D: .
V: TRBV2
DNA: TGTGCCAGCATCGGGACGGGGGAAGGCTACACCTTC
CDR3: CASIGTGEGYTF

size: many
J: TRBJ2-7
D: .
V: TRBV19
DNA: TGTGCCAGTAGTATGTTTCACAGCCTATACGAGCAGTACTTC
CDR3: CASSMFHSLYEQYF

size: .
J: TRBJ1-2
D: .
V: TRBV11-2
DNA: TGTGCCAGCAGCTTAGGTTCAGATTTCTATGGCTACACCTTC
CDR3: CASSLGSDFYGYTF

size: .
J: TRBJ2-7
D: .
V: TRBV5-1
DNA: TGCGCCAGCAGACCCGGGACTGGATCTTCCTACGAGCAGTACTTC
CDR3: CASRPGTGSSYEQYF

size: .
J: TRBJ2-7
D: .
V: TRBV28
DNA: TGTGCCAGCAGTTTCTACAGGACCCCCTACGAGCAGTACTTC
CDR3: CASSFYRTPYEQYF

size: .
J: TRBJ1-3
D: .
V: TRBV2
DNA: TGTGCCAGCAGCTCCGGGTTGGGAGACACCATATATTTT
CDR3: CASSSGLGDTIYF

size: .
J: TRBJ1-1
D: TRBD1
V: TRBV6-6
DNA: TGTGCCAGCAGTTACTCGACAGGGGGCACTGAAGCTTTCTTT
CDR3: CASSYSTGGTEAFF

size: .
J: TRBJ2-7
D: TRBD2
V: TRBV10-3
DNA: TGTGCCATCAGTGTGGGACTAGCGGTTGGAGTGGCCTACGAGCAGTACTTC
CDR3: CAISVGLAVGVAYEQYF

size: .
J: TRBJ2-7
D: .
V: TRBV5-1
DNA: TGCGCCAGCAGCTCCGGGGGTGGCCCTCTATTCGAGCAGTACTTC
CDR3: CASSSGGGPLFEQYF

size: .
J: TRBJ1-5
D: TRBD1
V: TRBV7-9
DNA: TGTTCCAGCAGCTTGGGACAGGGAGGGATAGGCAATCAGCCCCAGCATTTT
CDR3: CSSSLGQGGIGNQPQHF

size: .
J: TRBJ2-3
D: TRBD2
V: TRBV28
DNA: TGTGCCAGCAGTACCCCTTTGGGCGGGGGGGAGGCAGATACGCAGTATTTT
CDR3: CASSTPLGGGEADTQYF

size: .
J: TRBJ2-5
D: .
V: TRBV11-3
DNA: TGTGCCAGCAGCTTAGAAGCCAAAGAGACCCAGTACTTC
CDR3: CASSLEAKETQYF

size: .
J: TRBJ1-1
D: .
V: TRBV14
DNA: TGTGCCAGCAGCCAGTCCGGCGGGGCGAACACTGAAGCTTTCTTT
CDR3: CASSQSGGANTEAFF

size: .
J: TRBJ2-5
D: TRBD1
V: TRBV2
DNA: TGTGCCAGCAGGGGTAGGACAGGTCTCCAAGAGACCCAGTACTTC
CDR3: CASRGRTGLQETQYF

size: .
J: TRBJ1-6
D: .
V: TRBV30
DNA: TGTGCCTGGAACTCAGAGCTAGGGGGAAACAATTCACCCCTCCACTTT
CDR3: CAWNSELGGNNSPLHF

size: .
J: TRBJ1-2
D: .
V: TRBV30
DNA: TGTGCCTGGAGCGCGAACTATGGCTACACCTTC
CDR3: CAWSANYGYTF

size: few
J: TRBJ2-3
D: .
V: TRBV18
DNA: TGTGCCAGCTCACCACAAGGGGTGAGCGCAGATACGCAGTATTTT
CDR3: CASSPQGVSADTQYF

size: once
J: TRBJ1-6
D: .
V: TRBV11-2
DNA: TGTGCCAGCAGCTTAGACGGGGAATCACCCCTCCACTTT
CDR3: CASSLDGESPLHF

size: .
J: TRBJ1-1
D: .
V: TRBV2
DNA: TGTGCCAGCAGTGAACAGGGAAGGCAGGGGACTGAAGCTTTCTTT
CDR3: CASSEQGRQGTEAFF

size: once
J: TRBJ2-7
D: .
V: TRBV19
DNA: TGTGCCAGTAGTACACAGGGTTACTACGAGCAGTACTTC
CDR3: CASSTQGYYEQYF

size: .
J: TRBJ1-1
D: TRBD1
V: TRBV30
DNA: TGTGCCTGGAGTCAGGGACAGGGGGTGAACACTGAAGCTTTCTTT
CDR3: CAWSQGQGVNTEAFF

size: .
J: TRBJ2-7
D: .
V: TRBV5-1
DNA: TGCGCCAGCAGCTTGGCGGGAAACCCCTACGAGCAGTACTTC
CDR3: CASSLAGNPYEQYF

size: .
J: TRBJ2-7
D: .
V: TRBV29-1
DNA: TGCAGCGTTGAAGGCCGTCTCCGGTCCGAGCAGTACTTC
CDR3: CSVEGRLRSEQYF

size: .
J: TRBJ1-1
D: .
V: TRBV18
DNA: TGTGCCAGCTCACCACCGGTCAGGGACATGAACACTGAAGCTTTCTTT
CDR3: CASSPPVRDMNTEAFF

size: .
J: TRBJ2-7
D: TRBD1
V: TRBV6-4
DNA: TGTGCCAGCAGTGACTCGACTCAATCGACACCGCACAGACAGGGTTGGGAGCAGTACTTC
CDR3: CASSDSTQSTPHRQGWEQYF

size: once
J: TRBJ1-5
D: .
V: TRBV6-5
DNA: TGTGCCAGCAGGAGGGACAACGATCAGCCCCAGCATTTT
CDR3: CASRRDNDQPQHF

size: .
J: TRBJ2-5
D: TRBD1
V: TRBV5-1
DNA: TGCGCCAGCAGCTTGGTCGGGACAGGGGGCGAGACCCAGTACTTC
CDR3: CASSLVGTGGETQYF

size: .
J: TRBJ2-7
D: TRBD1
V: TRBV9
DNA: TGTGCCAGCAGCGTAGCCGGGACAGGGTATGACGAGCAGTACTTC
CDR3: CASSVAGTGYDEQYF

size: .
J: TRBJ2-3
D: .
V: TRBV27
DNA: TGTGCCAGCACCTCGGGGGAGACTAGCACAGATACGCAGTATTTT
CDR3: CASTSGETSTDTQYF

size: few
J: TRBJ2-5
D: TRBD2
V: TRBV5-1
DNA: TGCGCCAGCAGCTTGGAGGGTGCCGCGGGGGGGCCCTTGAAGACCCAGTACTTC
CDR3: CASSLEGAAGGPLKTQYF